The clone carrying this T cell receptor (beta chain) was seen ten or more times. As yet, its antigen is unknown. This sample was included in a study of early T cells in non-severe SARS-CoV-2 infection. Overall study context: Bulk RNA from unsorted whole blood was sequenced; chains were unpaired. Study outcomes and limitations: Reliance on VDJdb matching favored anti-spike CD8 responses; private and CD4 specificities were missed.

Germline V CDR1 and CDR2: DFQATT, SNEGSKA (reference sequence). Trimming took off 4 bases at V and 2 bases at J, with 18 bases between the two ends. CDR3 length equals 16 residues. Each CDR3 protein gets one entry after TCRdb re-called the 5' RACE reads with MiXCR. The sample has tens of thousands of distinct CDR3 sequences, 5.6% seen once; the top ten hold 4.5% to 5.5%. The clonotype originates from an adult who was a healthcare worker with PCR-confirmed SARS-CoV-2 infection or an uninfected control (not recorded which). The chain has TRBV20-1 and TRBJ1-5; D perhaps matches TRBD1 (5 bases). The specimen sequenced was whole blood. This CDR3 reads CSAIWGAEGGNQPQHF. The CDR3 DNA reads as TGCAGTGCTATCTGGGGTGCTGAAGGGGGCAATCAGCCCCAGCATTTT.